The clone carrying this T cell receptor (beta chain) was seen repeatedly, ten times or more. Time point denoted: newly diagnosed GD, antithyroid drugs for less than 3 months. Isolated PBMC RNA provided the starting material for the TCR library. The entry originates in a study of regulatory T cells in long-lasting Graves disease. Building the TCR beta libraries relied on iRepertoire HTBI primers, and CDR3 regions underwent Arm-PCR. TCRdb re-called the multiplex PCR reads with MiXCR, one entry per CDR3 protein. The sample includes about 500,000 distinct CDR3 sequences, around 15% of them seen just once. The junction had 4 bases not matched to a gene; V was cut back by 2 bases and J by 7 bases. Looked up from germline, CDR1 is KGHSH and CDR2 is LQKENI. CDR3 length: 13 residues. These data are also associated with another study on T cells in Graves' hyperthyroidism and ophthalmopathy.

The clonotype originates from a man between 35 and 55 years old with Graves disease. The specimen was peripheral blood mononuclear cells (PBMCs), collected at new diagnosis, from a patient treated with antithyroid drugs. The J gene is TRBJ1-2, the V gene TRBV18; 7 positions agree with TRBD1. CDR3 amino acids: CASSPDRERGYTF. The CDR3 region has the DNA TGTGCCAGCTCACCAGACAGGGAGCGTGGCTACACCTTC.